These T cell receptor beta chains were read from a single sample in a study of CD8 T cells in ankylosing spondylitis. TCRdb re-called the 5' RACE reads with MiXCR, one entry per CDR3 protein. Among about 390,000 distinct CDR3 sequences listed, around 24% were seen once. The sequencing input was blood, either unsorted or a sorted T cell fraction (not recorded which). These TCRs come from a male donor with ankylosing spondylitis. Each CDR3 is given with its conserved first and last residue. The D gene is left open where the match is weak. The listing skips clone size in some rows; elsewhere it reads once, few, many or a size class.

TRBJ2-1 TRBV5-1 TRBD2 few CASSLEGSGRFNSYNEQFF TGCGCCAGCAGCTTGGAGGGTAGCGGGAGATTTAACTCCTACAATGAGCAGTTCTTC
TRBJ2-3 TRBV5-1 . few CASSSSGYSTDTQYF TGCGCCAGCAGCTCTTCAGGGTATAGCACAGATACGCAGTATTTT
TRBJ2-7 TRBV3-1 TRBD1 . CASSQDTGQGRNEQYF TGTGCCAGCAGCCAAGATACCGGACAGGGGAGGAACGAGCAGTACTTC
TRBJ2-3 TRBV5-1 TRBD1 few CASRSGTASDTQYF TGCGCCAGCAGATCGGGGACAGCCTCCGATACGCAGTATTTT
TRBJ1-2 TRBV6-5 . few CASSYVEGGGYTF TGTGCCAGCAGTTACGTCGAGGGGGGCGGCTACACCTTC
TRBJ2-7 TRBV5-1 TRBD2 . CASSLAGARTYEQYF TGCGCCAGCAGCTTAGCGGGGGCCCGAACCTACGAGCAGTACTTC
TRBJ1-3 TRBV7-9 . few CASSASIYRNTIYF TGTGCCAGCAGCGCCTCTATATATAGGAACACCATATATTTT
TRBJ2-7 TRBV9 . few CASSVQTNSWEQYF TGTGCCAGCAGCGTGCAGACAAACTCTTGGGAGCAGTACTTC
TRBJ2-2 TRBV25-1 TRBD1 few CASSGLDRGGTGELFF TGTGCCAGCAGTGGACTCGACAGGGGAGGAACCGGGGAGCTGTTTTTT
TRBJ2-7 TRBV21-1 . few CASSKGTGGEEQYF TGTGCCAGCAGCAAGGGAACAGGGGGCGAAGAGCAGTACTTC